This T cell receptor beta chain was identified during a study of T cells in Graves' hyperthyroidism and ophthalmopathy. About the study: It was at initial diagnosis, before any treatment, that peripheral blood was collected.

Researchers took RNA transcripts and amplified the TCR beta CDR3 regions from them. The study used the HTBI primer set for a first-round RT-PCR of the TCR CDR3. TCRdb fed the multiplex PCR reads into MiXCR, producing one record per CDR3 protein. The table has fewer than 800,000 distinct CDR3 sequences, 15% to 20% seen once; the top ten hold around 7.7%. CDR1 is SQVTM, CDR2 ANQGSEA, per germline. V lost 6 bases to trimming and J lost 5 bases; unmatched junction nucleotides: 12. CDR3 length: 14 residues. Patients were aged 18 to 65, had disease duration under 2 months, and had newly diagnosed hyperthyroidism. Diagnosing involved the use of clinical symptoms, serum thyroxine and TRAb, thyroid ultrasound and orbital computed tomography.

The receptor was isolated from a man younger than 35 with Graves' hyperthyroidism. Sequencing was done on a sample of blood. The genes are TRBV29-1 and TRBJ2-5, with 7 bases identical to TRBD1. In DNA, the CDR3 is TGCAGCGTCCAGAGACAGGGCCCGCAGGAGACCCAGTACTTC. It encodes CSVQRQGPQETQYF.